The 30 T cell receptor beta chains presented below share a single source sample, sequenced in a study of T cells after yellow fever vaccination (dated by TCRdb to about 2019). To prepare the library, 5' RACE was applied. Sequencing relied on an Illumina HiSeq 2500. Using fastp at Q25 and MiXCR, TCRdb reprocessed the public reads and kept productive beta chains. Rows matching on CDR3 protein sequence are summarized as one entry with the most common DNA and genes. A total of about 110,000 distinct CDR3 sequences appear in this sample, 8% to 9.5% of them only once. The ten largest clones represent about 25% of the sample. This specimen's treatment or condition label, interpreted: live attenuated yellow fever vaccine strain. The sequencing used CD8+ T cells sorted from PBMCs, collected 45 days after the yellow fever booster vaccination. These receptors came from a man in his thirties or forties who received the YFV17D yellow fever vaccine.

This clonotype was observed many times. The chain links TRBV27 to TRBJ2-1; 8 nucleotides match TRBD1. The CDR3 length is 12 residues. V lost 3 bases to trimming and J lost 10 bases; unmatched junction nucleotides: 2. Germline assignment: CDR1 MNHEY and CDR2 SMNVEV (reference sequence). CDR3 coding DNA: TGTGCCAGCAGTTTTCAGGGGGCCGAGCAGTTCTTC. It yields the protein CASSFQGAEQFF.

This clonotype appeared many times. The chain is built from TRBV12-3 or TRBV12-4 and TRBJ2-7; maybe TRBD1 (5 bases). The CDR3 spans 12 residues. V lost 3 bases, J lost 6 bases, and 9 bases lay in between. CDR3 bases: TGTGCCAGCAGTTTTGGGGCAAGCGAGCAGTACTTC. Its translation is CASSFGASEQYF.

The chain carries TRBV12-3 or TRBV12-4 and TRBJ2-1; 10 bases align to TRBD2. This CDR3 has 15 amino acids. V dropped 4 bases and J dropped 8; count of bases not matched to a gene: 8. The CDR3 coding sequence is TGTGCCAGCAGTTCCTGGGCTAGCGGGAGTGATGAGCAGTTCTTC. Its translation: CASSSWASGSDEQFF.

This clonotype was found a few times. This rearrangement joins TRBV12-3 or TRBV12-4 to TRBJ2-4; D is possibly TRBD2 (5 bases). CDR3 length: 17 amino acids. Trimming pared 5 bases from V and 0 bases from J, leaving 17 bases between. CDR3 in amino acids: CASSPGLERLAKNIQYF. Written as DNA, the CDR3 is TGTGCCAGCAGTCCAGGACTGGAACGACTAGCCAAAAACATTCAGTACTTC.

This clonotype occurred many times. The V gene is TRBV6-5, the J gene TRBJ1-5; D remains ambiguous. Germline values: CDR1 MNHEY, CDR2 SVGAGI. Between the trimmed V and J ends, which lost 0 bases and 4 bases, there was a span of 4 bases. CDR3 size: 13 residues. Written as DNA, the CDR3 is TGTGCCAGCAGTTACTCCCTTAATCAGCCCCAGCATTTT. Translation gives CASSYSLNQPQHF.

This clonotype was recorded many times. The rearrangement uses TRBV10-3 and TRBJ2-1; D not certain. Germline values: CDR1 ENHRY, CDR2 SYGVKD. The CDR3 loop spans 14 amino acids. The V gene lost 4 bases and the J gene lost 0 bases, with 7 bases spanning the gap. CDR3 nucleotides: TGTGCCATCAGTGGGGTGAGCTCCTACAATGAGCAGTTCTTC. Residues: CAISGVSSYNEQFF.

This clonotype was found many times. The V call is TRBV18, the J call TRBJ2-7; D is unresolved. This CDR3 contains 14 residues. V lost 3 bases to trimming and J lost 0 bases, with 9 bases between them. Germline V gene data show CDR1 as KGHSH and CDR2 as LQKENI. The DNA for the CDR3 is TGTGCCAGCTCACCGTCGATGCTCTCCTACGAGCAGTACTTC. Translated, it gives CASSPSMLSYEQYF.

This clonotype has a count of ten or more. The rearrangement uses TRBV5-1 and TRBJ2-5; D is unresolved. Trimming cost V 4 bases and J 5 bases, with 9 bases left between them. Germline CDR1 and CDR2: SGHRS and YFSETQ. This CDR3 is 12 amino acids long. CDR3 DNA: TGCGCCAGCAGCGCGGCGGTGGAGACCCAGTACTTC. This codes for CASSAAVETQYF.

This clonotype was detected ten times or more. The chain combines TRBV12-3 or TRBV12-4 with TRBJ2-3, with D unresolved. CDR3 size: 12 residues. V lost 3 bases, J lost 3 bases, and 4 bases lay in between. The CDR3 DNA reads TGTGCCAGCAGTTTTGAGACAGATACGCAGTATTTT. This sequence encodes CASSFETDTQYF.

In the case of this clonotype: It may be a read error: a sequence one base away is much more abundant. V gene TRBV11-2 combines with J gene TRBJ2-7; 7 bases align to TRBD1. The CDR3 has 16 amino acids. The junction had 13 bases not matched to a gene; V was cut back by 4 bases and J by 4 bases. Per the germline V gene, CDR1 is SGHAT and CDR2 is FQNNGV. The CDR3, as DNA: TGTGCCAGCAGCTCACCCGACAGGGATGGACCTTACGAGCAGTACTTC. Residues: CASSSPDRDGPYEQYF.

This clonotype was seen many times. This sequence joins TRBV7-6 and TRBJ2-2; D ambiguous. There are 11 residues in the CDR3. Looked up from germline, CDR1 is SGHVS and CDR2 is FNYEAQ. V was pared by 5 bases and J by 6 bases, with 4 bases between. This chain's CDR3 is CASSQPGELFF. The CDR3 DNA reads as TGTGCCAGCAGCCAGCCCGGGGAGCTGTTTTTT.

The gene calls are TRBV15 and TRBJ2-1; 8 bases agree with TRBD2. This CDR3 contains 16 residues. V was clipped by 5 bases and J by 2 bases; unmatched bases: 8. Germline CDR1 LNHNV, CDR2 YYDKDF (reference sequence). CDR3: CATSSPGTSAYNEQFF. CDR3 nucleotide sequence: TGTGCCACCAGCTCTCCCGGGACTAGTGCCTACAATGAGCAGTTCTTC.

Only a few counts were recorded for this clonotype. The V call is TRBV5-4, the J call TRBJ2-7; D is tentatively TRBD1 or TRBD2 (5 bases each). The CDR3 is made up of 16 amino acids. The germline CDR1 and CDR2 sequences are SGHNT and YYREEE (reference sequence). The V end lost 4 bases, the J end lost 0 bases, and 17 bases lay between the germline ends. The CDR3 here is CASSPTGTESSYEQYF. The CDR3 DNA reads as TGTGCCAGCAGCCCGACCGGGACCGAAAGCTCCTACGAGCAGTACTTC.

This clonotype was picked up many times. This chain joins TRBV2 and TRBJ1-1, with 7 bases aligning to TRBD1. The CDR3 sequence is 16 residues long. The V gene end was trimmed by 3 bases and the J gene end by 0 bases; junction bases not matched to a gene: 7. In germline, CDR1 is SNHLY, CDR2 FYNNEI. CDR3 in amino acids: CASSDSGQYMNTEAFF. The CDR3 bases are TGTGCCAGCAGTGATTCGGGACAGTACATGAACACTGAAGCTTTCTTT.

This sequence joins TRBV19 and TRBJ2-3; 7 bases map to TRBD2. V was clipped by 4 bases and J by 0 bases; unmatched bases: 7. The CDR3 covers 16 residues. The V gene's germline CDR1 is LNHDA and CDR2 SQIVND (reference sequence). The CDR3 is CASSRPSGASTDTQYF. In DNA form, the CDR3 reads TGTGCCAGTAGTAGACCTAGCGGAGCTAGCACAGATACGCAGTATTTT.

In its sample, this clonotype was seen many times. The DNA for the CDR3 is TGTGCCAGCAGCCAAGCGACAGGGGGCCGAAACACCGGGGAGCTGTTTTTT. It encodes CASSQATGGRNTGELFF. The chain links TRBV4-2 to TRBJ2-2; 10 nucleotides agree with TRBD1. With 1 base clipped from V and 2 bases from J, the junction kept 4 bases outside the gene matches. The CDR3 length is 17 residues. Germline V CDR1 and CDR2: LGHNA, YNFKEQ.

Concerning this clonotype: A much larger clone sits a single nucleotide away, making a read error possible. The chain joins TRBV15 to TRBJ1-1, with no clear D. The CDR3 extends over 13 amino acids. CDR1 is LNHNV, CDR2 YYDKDF, per germline (reference sequence). V lost 0 bases to trimming and J lost 5 bases, with 7 bases between them. CDR3 residues: CATSREGKTEAFF. CDR3 nucleotides: TGTGCCACCAGCAGAGAAGGGAAAACTGAAGCTTTCTTT.

Comment on this clonotype: This may arise from a read error, as a much more abundant clone is one base away. The chain has TRBV28 and TRBJ1-1; D perhaps matches TRBD1 (6 bases). This CDR3 is 14 amino acids long. Germline V gene sequence: CDR1 MDHEN, CDR2 SYDVKM. CDR3 DNA: TGTTCCAGCATCCGGCGAGGGGGGCGCACTGAAGCTTTCTTT. This encodes CSSIRRGGRTEAFF.

The V call is TRBV28, the J call TRBJ2-7, with D hard to call. Germline CDR1 reads MDHEN; CDR2 reads SYDVKM. Trimming pared 5 bases from V and 4 bases from J, leaving 9 bases between. The CDR3 length is 12 residues. The CDR3 DNA reads as TGTGCCAGCAGTATATACTCTTACGAGCAGTACTTC. Encoded protein: CASSIYSYEQYF.

This clonotype was counted ten times or more. Given a much more abundant clone one base away, this may be a read error. The J gene is TRBJ2-5, the V gene TRBV3-1, with unresolved D. The CDR3 sequence is 15 residues long. Germline lookup yields CDR1 LGHDT and CDR2 YNNKEL (reference sequence). Between the trimmed V and J ends, which lost 6 bases and 3 bases, there was a span of 17 bases. The CDR3 DNA is TGTGCCAGCAGGCAGAGACTGGAGCTCGAAGAGACCCAGTACTTC. Amino acid sequence: CASRQRLELEETQYF.

This clonotype was counted many times. This rearrangement joins TRBV23-1 to TRBJ2-7; TRBD1 matches 7 bases. TRBV23-1 is treated as an ORF (open reading frame) with a function not yet certain. The CDR3 runs to 16 residues. J lost 4 bases, V lost 0 bases, and 9 bases had no gene match. CDR3 DNA: TGCGCCAGCAGTCAATCGAGGGACAGAAGATTTTACGAGCAGTACTTC. Its protein is CASSQSRDRRFYEQYF.

The V call is TRBV2, the J call TRBJ2-7; 8 bases agree with TRBD2. Looked up from germline, CDR1 is SNHLY and CDR2 is FYNNEI. The CDR3 loop spans 15 amino acids. The V and J ends lost 6 bases and 4 bases, in that order; junction bases with no gene match: 11. The CDR3 sequence: CASRATGTRGYEQYF. CDR3 DNA sequence: TGTGCCAGCAGGGCTACCGGGACTAGAGGGTACGAGCAGTACTTC.

This clonotype was detected many times. The J gene is TRBJ2-7, the V gene TRBV12-3 or TRBV12-4; D call uncertain. Deletions cut 3 bases from V and 4 bases from J, with 10 bases between. The CDR3 runs 13 residues. CDR3 bases: TGTGCCAGCAGTTTCGGAGTTACGTACGAGCAGTACTTC. Translating gives CASSFGVTYEQYF.

This rearrangement joins TRBV30 to TRBJ2-2, with 9 positions matching TRBD2. This CDR3 spans 13 amino acids. Germline values: CDR1 GTSNPN, CDR2 SVGIG (reference sequence). J gave up 4 bases and V 8 bases, and 5 bases lay outside the gene matches. The DNA of the CDR3 is TGTGCCGGGCGGGAGGGGGGCACCGGGGAGCTGTTTTTT. Amino acids: CAGREGGTGELFF.

This clonotype was detected many times. The chain recombines TRBV2 with TRBJ1-1, with a weak D call TRBD1 (5 bases). CDR3 length: 17 residues. Germline loops: CDR1 SNHLY, CDR2 FYNNEI. The V gene lost 6 bases and the J gene lost 0 bases, with 20 bases spanning the gap. CDR3 amino acids: CASRGDLPVRMNTEAFF. The CDR3 DNA follows: TGTGCCAGCAGGGGGGACCTTCCCGTACGCATGAACACTGAAGCTTTCTTT.

A remark on this clonotype: Germline is not matched at one junction end, which may reflect a read error. The CDR3 region is CASSGPSGDSFF. For the CDR3, the DNA is TGTGCCAGCAGTGGACCGTCTGGGGATTCATTTTTC. The chain recombines TRBV25-1 with TRBJ2-7, with D hard to call. Germline values: CDR1 MGHDK, CDR2 SYGVNS. The length of the CDR3 is 12 residues.

This clonotype was seen at least ten times. The rearrangement links TRBV7-9 to TRBJ2-2; D is undetermined. Germline-derived CDR1 and CDR2 are SEHNR and FQNEAQ (reference sequence). Trimming removed 3 bases at V and 8 bases at J, with 10 bases between. The CDR3 length is 13 residues. CDR3 DNA sequence: TGTGCCAGCAGCTTCATCAGTAGGGGGGAGCTGTTTTTT. Translation: CASSFISRGELFF.

This clonotype was counted ten times or more. The V call is TRBV12-3 or TRBV12-4, the J call TRBJ1-1, with D possibly matching TRBD1 (6 bases). V was cut by 6 bases and J by 2 bases, with 16 bases left in between. The CDR3 extends over 15 amino acids. CDR3: CASSPGTGANTEAFF. The CDR3, as DNA: TGTGCCAGCAGCCCTGGTACGGGGGCTAACACTGAAGCTTTCTTT.

There are many counts of this clonotype. The chain uses TRBV28 and TRBJ2-5; 8 bases fit TRBD2. Germline CDR1 is MDHEN and CDR2 is SYDVKM. The CDR3 sequence is 16 residues long. J gave up 2 bases and V 8 bases, and 13 bases lay outside the gene matches. Written as DNA, the CDR3 is TGTGCCAGCGGAGAGGTGGCTAGCGGGCCTCAAGAGACCCAGTACTTC. Amino acids: CASGEVASGPQETQYF.

This clonotype turned up a few times. The chain couples TRBV7-9 to TRBJ2-1, with D unresolved. The CDR3 is 16 amino acids. Trimming removed 0 bases at V and 0 bases at J, with 9 bases between. Germline V CDR1 and CDR2: SEHNR, FQNEAQ (reference sequence). The CDR3: CASSLARALSYNEQFF. In nucleotides, the CDR3 is TGTGCCAGCAGCTTAGCCCGGGCCCTCTCCTACAATGAGCAGTTCTTC.